The entry below describes one TCR beta chain. The antigen is not known. This entry belongs to a study of T cell repertoires and Cas9 in healthy adults. In the study overall: SpCas9-reactive CD4 and CD8 T cells were characterized for potency, cytotoxicity and lineage. Study-level results: SpCas9-reactive effector T cells were reportedly restrained in vitro by SpCas9-reactive regulatory T cells.

V gave up 5 bases and J gave up 0 bases, with 8 bases separating them. Germline-derived CDR1 and CDR2 are SGHAT and FQNNGV. The CDR3 totals 13 residues. Profiled with immunoSEQ multiplex PCR; TCRdb holds only in-frame clones, not every one. This table has more than 20,000 clones, approximately 90% appearing once. The chain is built from TRBV11-2 and TRBJ2-7; perhaps D is TRBD1 or TRBD2 (5 bases each). Input material: CD4+ effector T cells (CD127+, CD25-, CD137-, CD154-) from PBMCs; culture status not recorded. The clonotype was recovered from a human donor in good health. The CDR3 reads CASSPGSSYEQYV. DNA of the CDR3: TGTGCCAGCAGCCCAGGGAGCTCCTACGAGCAGTACGTC.